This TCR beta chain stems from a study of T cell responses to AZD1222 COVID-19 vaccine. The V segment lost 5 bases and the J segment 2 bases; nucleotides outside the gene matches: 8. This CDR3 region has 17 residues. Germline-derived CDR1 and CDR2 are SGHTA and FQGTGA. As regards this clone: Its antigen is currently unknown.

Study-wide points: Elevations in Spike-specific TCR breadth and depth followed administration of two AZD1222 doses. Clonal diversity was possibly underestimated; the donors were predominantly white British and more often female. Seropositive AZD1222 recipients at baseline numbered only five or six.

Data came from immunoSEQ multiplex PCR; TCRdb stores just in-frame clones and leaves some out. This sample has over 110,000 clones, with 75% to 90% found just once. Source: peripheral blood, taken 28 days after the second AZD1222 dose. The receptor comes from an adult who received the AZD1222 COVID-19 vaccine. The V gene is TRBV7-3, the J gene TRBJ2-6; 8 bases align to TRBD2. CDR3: CASSDGRATAGANVLTF. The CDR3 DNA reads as TGTGCCAGCAGCGACGGGAGGGCCACTGCTGGGGCCAACGTCCTGACTTTC.